The 13 T cell receptor beta chains below were found in one sample sequenced in a study of T cell repertoires and Cas9 in healthy adults. The table came from immunoSEQ multiplex PCR; TCRdb's copy has only in-frame clones and leaves some out. The sample consists of more than 1,200 clones, roughly four fifths of them appearing once. Source material: SpCas9-reactive Tregs (CD4+, CD25+, CD127-, CD137+, CD154-) from PBMCs; culture status not recorded. These receptors were collected from a human donor in good health.

J is TRBJ1-1 and V is TRBV15; perhaps TRBD1 as D (6 bases). Germline CDR1 reads LNHNV; CDR2 reads YYDKDF (reference sequence). V was cut by 5 bases and J by 5 bases, with 12 bases left in between. The CDR3 runs 13 residues. This CDR3 reads CATSPGQRTEAFF. In DNA, the CDR3 is TGTGCCACCAGCCCCGGACAGCGTACTGAAGCTTTCTTT.

This sequence joins TRBV9 and TRBJ1-1; maybe TRBD1 (6 bases). Trimming stripped 2 bases from V and 3 bases from J, with 8 bases between. Looked up from germline, CDR1 is SGDLS and CDR2 is YYNGEE. This CDR3 has 13 residues. CDR3 sequence reads: CASSVYRDTEAFF. The CDR3 DNA reads as TGTGCCAGCAGCGTTTACAGGGACACTGAAGCTTTCTTT.

This clone has more than one count but fewer than ten. V is TRBV7-2 and J is TRBJ1-6, with 7 nucleotides matching TRBD1. Germline V gene sequence: CDR1 SGHTA, CDR2 FQGNSA. The V and J ends lost 0 bases and 0 bases, in that order; junction bases with no gene match: 2. The CDR3 totals 17 residues. CDR3 sequence: CASSLAYRGSYNSPLHF. The CDR3 region has the DNA TGTGCCAGCAGCTTAGCTTACAGGGGCTCCTATAATTCACCCCTCCACTTT.

In this sample, this clone turned up a few times. The genes are TRBV5-1 and TRBJ2-3, with TRBD2 identical over 8 bases. After removal of 7 bases from V and 0 bases from J, the junction contained 4 bases not matched to a gene. CDR1 and CDR2 (germline): SGHRS, YFSETQ. This CDR3 is built from 14 residues. CDR3 sequence (DNA): TGCGCCAGCGCCACGGGGGGGAGCACAGATACGCAGTATTTT. Its translation: CASATGGSTDTQYF.

The chain links TRBV4-1 to TRBJ1-4; D call uncertain. Trimming removed 1 base from V and 11 bases from J, with 11 bases in between. The CDR3 is made up of 13 amino acids. Germline loops: CDR1 MGHRA, CDR2 YSYEKL. CDR3 in amino acids: CASSQVTGWKLFF. DNA of the CDR3: TGCGCCAGCAGCCAAGTTACCGGGTGGAAACTGTTTTTT.

This clone was counted a few times. The chain joins TRBV9 to TRBJ2-1, with TRBD1 matching over 7 bases. The length of the CDR3 is 14 residues. J lost 1 base, V lost 4 bases, and 2 bases had no gene match. Germline CDR1 reads SGDLS; CDR2 reads YYNGEE. The CDR3 sequence: CASSPTGSYNEQFF. In DNA, the CDR3 is TGTGCCAGCAGCCCGACAGGGTCCTACAATGAGCAGTTCTTC.

Regarding this clone: Other nucleotide sequences in the sample specify the same CDR3. The chain is built from TRBV5-8 and TRBJ2-7; 8 bases fit TRBD2. The CDR3 has 16 residues. Looked up from germline, CDR1 is SGHTS and CDR2 is YDEGEE. V shed 6 bases, J shed 4 bases, and the junction held 15 bases outside the gene matches. The CDR3 DNA sequence: TGTGCCAGCAACCTCTATGGGGGTCGGGAGGGGTACGAGCAGTACGTC. It translates to CASNLYGGREGYEQYV.

This chain joins TRBV7-3 and TRBJ2-1; D possibly uses TRBD1 or TRBD2 (5 bases each). The CDR3 runs 15 residues. V lost 5 bases and J lost 3, with 14 bases in between. Germline V gene sequence: CDR1 SGHTA, CDR2 FQGTGA. The CDR3 here is CASSLFEGSYNEQFF. CDR3 coding DNA: TGTGCCAGCAGCCTATTTGAGGGGAGCTACAATGAGCAGTTCTTC.

The chain couples TRBV7-9 to TRBJ2-3, with D unclear. Germline CDR1 is SEHNR and CDR2 is FQNEAQ (reference sequence). This CDR3 region has 14 residues. V dropped 9 bases and J dropped 0 bases, with 13 bases sitting between them. This CDR3 is CAREGVSSTDTQYF. CDR3 DNA sequence: TGTGCCAGGGAAGGAGTTTCTAGCACAGATACGCAGTATTTT.

The chain employs TRBV23-1 and TRBJ2-5; tentatively, D is TRBD1 or TRBD2 (5 bases each). TRBV23-1 is marked as an open reading frame, function uncertain. The length of the CDR3 is 12 residues. V lost 10 bases and J 4 bases, leaving 13 bases between the germline ends. CDR3 loop: CATRDPGETQYF. The DNA for the CDR3 is TGCGCCACCAGGGACCCGGGAGAGACCCAGTACTTC.

The chain uses TRBV7-2 and TRBJ2-7; D is perhaps TRBD1 or TRBD2 (5 bases each). Germline CDR1 and CDR2: SGHTA and FQGNSA. Trimming stripped 8 bases from V and 0 bases from J, with 14 bases between. CDR3 size: 14 residues. The DNA for the CDR3 is TGTGCCAGCGCAAAGGGGAGCAGCTCCTACGAGCAGTACGTC. Protein sequence: CASAKGSSSYEQYV.

Only one count was recorded for this clone. V and J are TRBV11-2 and TRBJ2-7, with D possibly being TRBD1 or TRBD2 (5 bases each). V shed 4 bases and J shed 2 bases, with 18 bases lying between them. Germline CDR1 is SGHAT and CDR2 is FQNNGV. CDR3 length: 16 residues. The CDR3 coding sequence is TGTGCCAGCAGCTCCATAGGCGGCCAGGGAGCCTACGAGCAGTACTTC. Translating gives CASSSIGGQGAYEQYF.

The rearrangement links TRBV9 to TRBJ1-2; 8 bases are shared with TRBD1. This CDR3 spans 17 amino acids. Per the germline V gene, CDR1 is SGDLS and CDR2 is YYNGEE. V gave up 1 base and J gave up 8 bases; unmatched junction bases: 16. The CDR3 reads CASSVSTDRAERSGYTF. CDR3 sequence (DNA): TGTGCCAGCAGCGTATCGACGGACAGGGCCGAGAGGTCCGGCTACACCTTC.